This TCR beta chain was sequenced during a study of cytomegalovirus exposure and HLA in healthy donors. Study information: Out of approximately 170 million T cells, an earlier analysis found more than 95 million unique TCR beta sequences in total. The study's findings and limits: The HLA-A and HLA-B alleles of most subjects were reportedly predicted accurately from TCR beta sequences. In terms of immune exposure information, only CMV serostatus was available. Upon later analysis, TCR association rates were observed to vary by HLA locus, being highest for DRB1 and lowest for HLA-C.

Primers: 60 Vbeta forward and 13 Jbeta reverse. Method: immunoSEQ multiplex PCR; TCRdb's copy keeps in-frame clones and lacks some. Here the sample spans 85,000 to 100,000 clones, roughly three quarters being singletons. This clone is judged medium-sized (0.01 to 0.1%). The target antigen is unknown. The sequence came from a male donor in good health and CMV-seropositive. Sequenced material: PBMCs.

This CDR3 is CASSLDLTGSTEAFF. The CDR3 DNA is TGTGCCAGCAGCTTAGATCTAACAGGATCCACTGAAGCTTTCTTT. The chain carries TRBV11-2 and TRBJ1-1; TRBD1 is a possible D gene (5 bases). This CDR3 contains 15 residues. Germline V gene data show CDR1 as SGHAT and CDR2 as FQNNGV. V lost 0 bases, J lost 4 bases, and 12 bases lay in between.